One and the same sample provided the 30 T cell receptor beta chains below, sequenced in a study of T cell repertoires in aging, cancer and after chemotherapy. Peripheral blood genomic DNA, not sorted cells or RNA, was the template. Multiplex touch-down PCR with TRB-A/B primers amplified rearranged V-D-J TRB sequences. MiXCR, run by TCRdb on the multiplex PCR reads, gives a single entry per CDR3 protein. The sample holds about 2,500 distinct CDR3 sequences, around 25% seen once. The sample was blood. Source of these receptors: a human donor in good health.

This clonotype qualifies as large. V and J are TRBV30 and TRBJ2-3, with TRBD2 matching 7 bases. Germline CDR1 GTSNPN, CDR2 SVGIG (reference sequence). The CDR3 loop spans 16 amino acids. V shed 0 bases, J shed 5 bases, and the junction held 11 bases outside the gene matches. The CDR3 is CAWSVGAGVRIDTQYF. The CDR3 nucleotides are TGTGCCTGGAGTGTAGGTGCGGGGGTAAGAATAGATACGCAGTATTTT. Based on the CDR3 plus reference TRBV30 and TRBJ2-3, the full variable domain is SQTIHQWPATLVQPVGSPLSLECTVEGTSNPNLYWYRQAAGRGLQLLFYSVGIGQISSEVPQNLSASRPQDRQFILSSKKLLLSDSGFYLCAWSVGAGVRIDTQYFGPGTRLTVL.

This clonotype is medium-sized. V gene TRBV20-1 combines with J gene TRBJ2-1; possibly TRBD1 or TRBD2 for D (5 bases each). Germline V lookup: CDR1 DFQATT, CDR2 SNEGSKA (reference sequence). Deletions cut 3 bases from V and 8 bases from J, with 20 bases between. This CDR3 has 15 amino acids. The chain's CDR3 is CSASAVLGVKDEQFF. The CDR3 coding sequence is TGCAGTGCTAGTGCCGTGTTGGGGGTTAAAGATGAGCAGTTCTTC.

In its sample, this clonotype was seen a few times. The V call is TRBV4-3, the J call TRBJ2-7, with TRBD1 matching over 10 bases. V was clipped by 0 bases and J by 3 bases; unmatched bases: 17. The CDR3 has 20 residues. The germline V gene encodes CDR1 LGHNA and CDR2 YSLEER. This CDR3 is CASSQDWGVPGTGEGYEQYF. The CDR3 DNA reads TGCGCCAGCAGCCAAGATTGGGGGGTTCCCGGGACAGGGGAAGGCTACGAGCAGTACTTC.

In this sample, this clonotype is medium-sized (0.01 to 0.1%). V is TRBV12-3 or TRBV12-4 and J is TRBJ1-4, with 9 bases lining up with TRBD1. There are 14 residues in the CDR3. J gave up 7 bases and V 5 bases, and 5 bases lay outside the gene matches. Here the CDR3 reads CASSRQGGGEKLFF. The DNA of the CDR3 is TGTGCCAGCAGTAGACAGGGGGGAGGTGAAAAACTGTTTTTT.

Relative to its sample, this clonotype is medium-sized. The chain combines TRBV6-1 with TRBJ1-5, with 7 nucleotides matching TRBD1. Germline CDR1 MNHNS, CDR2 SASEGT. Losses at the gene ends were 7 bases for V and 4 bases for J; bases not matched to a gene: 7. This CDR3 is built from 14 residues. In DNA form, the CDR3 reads TGTGCCAGCACCCCGTGGGACAGTAATCAGCCCCAGCATTTT. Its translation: CASTPWDSNQPQHF.

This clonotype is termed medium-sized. In nucleotides, the CDR3 is TGTGCCAGCAGTTTTGGCAGGAATTCACCCCTCCACTTT. Amino acids: CASSFGRNSPLHF. The V gene is TRBV27, the J gene TRBJ1-6, with unresolved D. The CDR3 loop spans 13 amino acids. The germline V gene has CDR1 MNHEY and CDR2 SMNVEV (reference sequence). The V and J ends lost 3 bases and 7 bases respectively, with 7 bases between them.

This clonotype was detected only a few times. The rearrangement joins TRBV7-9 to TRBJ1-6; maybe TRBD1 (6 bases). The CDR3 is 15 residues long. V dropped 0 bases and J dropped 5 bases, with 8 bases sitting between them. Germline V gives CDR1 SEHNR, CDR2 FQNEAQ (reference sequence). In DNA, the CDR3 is TGTGCCAGCAGCTTAGCGCAGGGGAATAATTCACCCCTCCACTTT. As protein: CASSLAQGNNSPLHF.

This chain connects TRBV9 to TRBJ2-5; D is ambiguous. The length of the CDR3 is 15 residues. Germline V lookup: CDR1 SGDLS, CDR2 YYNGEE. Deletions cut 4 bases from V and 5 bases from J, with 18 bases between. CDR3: CASSLGPTPRETQYF. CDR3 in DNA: TGTGCCAGCAGCCTCGGCCCCACCCCACGGGAGACCCAGTACTTC.

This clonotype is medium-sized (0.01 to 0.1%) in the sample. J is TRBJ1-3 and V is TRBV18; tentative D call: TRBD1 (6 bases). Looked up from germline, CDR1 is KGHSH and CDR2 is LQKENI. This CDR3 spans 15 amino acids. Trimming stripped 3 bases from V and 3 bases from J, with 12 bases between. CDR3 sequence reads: CASSPGQPFGNTIYF. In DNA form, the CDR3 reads TGTGCCAGCTCACCGGGACAACCGTTTGGAAACACCATATATTTT.

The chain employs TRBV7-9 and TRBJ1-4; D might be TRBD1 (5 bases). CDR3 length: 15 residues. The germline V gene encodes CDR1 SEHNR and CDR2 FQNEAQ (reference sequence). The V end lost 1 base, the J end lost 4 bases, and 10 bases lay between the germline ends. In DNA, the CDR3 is TGTGCCAGCAGCTTAGGGACAACACGTAATGAAAAACTGTTTTTT. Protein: CASSLGTTRNEKLFF.

The CDR3 spells CSAVKTTSGGFTDTQYF. The CDR3, as DNA: TGCAGTGCCGTAAAAACGACTAGCGGGGGGTTTACAGATACGCAGTATTTT. The chain links TRBV20-1 to TRBJ2-3, with 13 bases that match TRBD2. The CDR3 has 17 amino acids. Germline V gives CDR1 DFQATT, CDR2 SNEGSKA (reference sequence). The ends lost 6 bases at V and 3 bases at J; junction bases unmatched: 12.

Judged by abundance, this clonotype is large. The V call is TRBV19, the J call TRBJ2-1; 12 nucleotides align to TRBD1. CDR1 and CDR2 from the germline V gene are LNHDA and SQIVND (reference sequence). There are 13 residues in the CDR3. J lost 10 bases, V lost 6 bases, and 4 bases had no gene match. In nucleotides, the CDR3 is TGTGCCAGTAGAAGTGGGACAGGGGGCGAGCAGTTCTTC. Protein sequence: CASRSGTGGEQFF.

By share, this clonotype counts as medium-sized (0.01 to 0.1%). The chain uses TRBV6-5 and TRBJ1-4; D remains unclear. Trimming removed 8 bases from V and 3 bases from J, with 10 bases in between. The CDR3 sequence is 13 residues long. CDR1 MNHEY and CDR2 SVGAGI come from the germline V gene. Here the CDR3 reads CASRLGPNEKLFF. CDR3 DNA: TGTGCCAGCCGGCTAGGGCCTAATGAAAAACTGTTTTTT.

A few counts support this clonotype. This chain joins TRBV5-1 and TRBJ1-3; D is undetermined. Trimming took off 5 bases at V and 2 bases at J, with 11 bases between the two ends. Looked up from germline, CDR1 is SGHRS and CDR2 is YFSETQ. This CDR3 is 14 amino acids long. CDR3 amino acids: CASRINSAGNTIYF. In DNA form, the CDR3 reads TGCGCCAGCAGGATAAACTCTGCTGGAAACACCATATATTTT.

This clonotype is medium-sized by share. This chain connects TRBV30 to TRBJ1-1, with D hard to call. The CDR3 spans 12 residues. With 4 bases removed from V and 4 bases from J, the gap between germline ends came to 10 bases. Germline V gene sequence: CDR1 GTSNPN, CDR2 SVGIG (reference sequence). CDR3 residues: CAWIVKLTEAFF. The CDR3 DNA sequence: TGTGCCTGGATTGTTAAGCTCACTGAAGCTTTCTTT.

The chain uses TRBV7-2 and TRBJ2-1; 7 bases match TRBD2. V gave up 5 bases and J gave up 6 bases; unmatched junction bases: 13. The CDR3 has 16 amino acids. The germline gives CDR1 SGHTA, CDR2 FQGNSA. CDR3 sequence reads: CASSLMTSYASNEQFF. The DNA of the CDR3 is TGTGCCAGCAGCCTTATGACTAGCTACGCTTCCAATGAGCAGTTCTTC.

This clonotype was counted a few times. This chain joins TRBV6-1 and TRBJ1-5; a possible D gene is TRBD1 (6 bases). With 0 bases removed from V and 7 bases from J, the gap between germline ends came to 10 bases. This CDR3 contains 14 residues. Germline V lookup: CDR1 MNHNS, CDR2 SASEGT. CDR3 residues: CASSEARGRQPQHF. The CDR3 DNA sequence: TGTGCCAGCAGTGAAGCAAGGGGGAGGCAGCCCCAGCATTTT.

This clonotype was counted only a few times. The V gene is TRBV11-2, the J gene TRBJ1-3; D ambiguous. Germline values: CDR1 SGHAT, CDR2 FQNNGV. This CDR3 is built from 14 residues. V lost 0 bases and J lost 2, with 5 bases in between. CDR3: CASSLDWAGNTIYF. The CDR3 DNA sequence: TGTGCCAGCAGCTTAGATTGGGCTGGAAACACCATATATTTT.

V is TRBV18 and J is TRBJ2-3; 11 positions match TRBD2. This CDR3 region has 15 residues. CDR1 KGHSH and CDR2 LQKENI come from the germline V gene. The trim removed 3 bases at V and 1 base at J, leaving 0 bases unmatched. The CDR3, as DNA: TGTGCCAGCTCACCTAGCGGGGGGGGCACAGATACGCAGTATTTT. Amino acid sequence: CASSPSGGGTDTQYF.

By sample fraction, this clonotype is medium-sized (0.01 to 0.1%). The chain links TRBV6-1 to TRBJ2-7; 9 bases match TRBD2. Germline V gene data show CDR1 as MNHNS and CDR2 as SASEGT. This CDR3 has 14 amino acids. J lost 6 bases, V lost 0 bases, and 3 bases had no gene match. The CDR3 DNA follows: TGTGCCAGCAGTGAAGCGCTAGCGGGGAGCGAGCAGTACTTC. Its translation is CASSEALAGSEQYF.

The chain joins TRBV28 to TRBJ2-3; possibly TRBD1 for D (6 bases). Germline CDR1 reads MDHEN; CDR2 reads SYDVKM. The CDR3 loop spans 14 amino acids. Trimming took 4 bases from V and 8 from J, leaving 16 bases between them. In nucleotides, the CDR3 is TGTGCCAGCAGTTCCCCAGAGTTAGGGGGTACGCAGTATTTT. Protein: CASSSPELGGTQYF.

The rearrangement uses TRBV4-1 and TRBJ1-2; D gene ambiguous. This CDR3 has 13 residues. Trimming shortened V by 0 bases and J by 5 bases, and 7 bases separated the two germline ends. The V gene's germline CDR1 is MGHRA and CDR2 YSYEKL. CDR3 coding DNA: TGCGCCAGCAGCCAAGATTTGGGTTATGGCTACACCTTC. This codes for CASSQDLGYGYTF.

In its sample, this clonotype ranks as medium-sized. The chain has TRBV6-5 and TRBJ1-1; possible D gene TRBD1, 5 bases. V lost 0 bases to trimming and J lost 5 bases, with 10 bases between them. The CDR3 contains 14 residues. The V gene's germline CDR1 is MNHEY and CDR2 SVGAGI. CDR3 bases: TGTGCCAGCAGTTACTCGACAGATAGGACTGAAGCTTTCTTT. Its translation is CASSYSTDRTEAFF.

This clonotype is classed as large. DNA for the CDR3: TGTGCCAGCGCGAGTAGGCAGGGCTGGAACAATGAGCAGTTCTTC. Protein: CASASRQGWNNEQFF. The J gene is TRBJ2-1, the V gene TRBV6-5; D possibly corresponds to TRBD1 (5 bases). The germline V gene encodes CDR1 MNHEY and CDR2 SVGAGI. The CDR3 consists of 15 residues. Trimming removed 8 bases at V and 5 bases at J, with 19 bases between.

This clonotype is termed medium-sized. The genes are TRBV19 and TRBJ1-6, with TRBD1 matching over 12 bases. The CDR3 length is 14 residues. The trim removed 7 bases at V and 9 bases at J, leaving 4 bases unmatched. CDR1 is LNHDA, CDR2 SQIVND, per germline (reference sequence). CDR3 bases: TGTGCCAGTACGGGACAGGGGGCTTTTTCACCCCTCCACTTT. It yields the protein CASTGQGAFSPLHF.

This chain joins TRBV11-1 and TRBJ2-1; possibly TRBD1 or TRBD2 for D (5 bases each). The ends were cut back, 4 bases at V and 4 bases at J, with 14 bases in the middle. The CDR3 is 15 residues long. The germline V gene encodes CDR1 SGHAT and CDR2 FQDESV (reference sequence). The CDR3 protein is CASSSPRGGYNEQFF. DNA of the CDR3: TGTGCCAGCAGCTCCCCCCGGGGCGGGTACAATGAGCAGTTCTTC. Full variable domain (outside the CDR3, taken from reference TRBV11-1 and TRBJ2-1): EAEVAQSPRYKITEKSQAVAFWCDPISGHATLYWYRQILGQGPELLVQFQDESVVDDSQLPKDRFSAERLKGVDSTLKIQPAELGDSAMYLCASSSPRGGYNEQFFGPGTRLTVL.

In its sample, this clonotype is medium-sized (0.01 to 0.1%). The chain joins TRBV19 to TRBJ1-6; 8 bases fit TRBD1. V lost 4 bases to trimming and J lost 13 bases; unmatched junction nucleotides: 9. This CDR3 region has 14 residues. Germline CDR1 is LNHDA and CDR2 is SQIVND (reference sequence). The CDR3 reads CASSKGQAGNPLHF. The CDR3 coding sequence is TGTGCCAGTAGTAAGGGACAGGCGGGAAATCCCCTCCACTTT.

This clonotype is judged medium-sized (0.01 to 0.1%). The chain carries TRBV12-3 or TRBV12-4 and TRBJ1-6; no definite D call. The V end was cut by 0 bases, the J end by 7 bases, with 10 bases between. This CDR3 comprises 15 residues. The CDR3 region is CASSLAPPPNSPLHF. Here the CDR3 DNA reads TGTGCCAGCAGTTTAGCGCCGCCTCCCAATTCACCCCTCCACTTT.

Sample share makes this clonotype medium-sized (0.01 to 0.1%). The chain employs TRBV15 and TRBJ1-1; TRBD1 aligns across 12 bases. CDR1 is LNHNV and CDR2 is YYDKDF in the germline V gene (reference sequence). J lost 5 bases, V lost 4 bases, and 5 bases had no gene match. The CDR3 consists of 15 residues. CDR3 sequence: CATSTGTGGRTEAFF. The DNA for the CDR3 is TGTGCCACCAGCACGGGGACAGGGGGCCGGACTGAAGCTTTCTTT.

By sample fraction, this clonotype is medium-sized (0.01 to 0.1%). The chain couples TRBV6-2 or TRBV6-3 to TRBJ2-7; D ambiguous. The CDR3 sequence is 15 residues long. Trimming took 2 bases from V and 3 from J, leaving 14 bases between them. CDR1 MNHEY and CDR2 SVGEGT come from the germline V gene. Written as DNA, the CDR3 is TGTGCCAGCAGTTACGAAACCTCGGCGGTCTACGAGCAGTACTTC. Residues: CASSYETSAVYEQYF.